The 17 T cell receptor beta chains reported below all come from one sample, sequenced in a study of T cell repertoires in cytomegalovirus infection. TCRdb processed the reads anew with MiXCR; each CDR3 protein has one entry. The sample includes 700,000 to 900,000 distinct CDR3 sequences, 25% to 30% of them seen just once. Which antigens these TCRs recognize remains unknown. The sequencing used cultured CD8+ T cells from PBMCs, collected from culture after CMV antigen stimulation. The receptors here all came from a human donor in good health (CMV status not recorded). Some clones in this sample may be carry-over from other donors' samples.

The rearrangement joins TRBV29-1 to TRBJ2-1; 9 bases match TRBD1. In germline, CDR1 is SQVTM, CDR2 ANQGSEA. V lost 5 bases, J lost 6 bases, and 11 bases stayed unmatched. The CDR3 totals 15 residues. CDR3 in amino acids: CSVRRGTGSGNEQFF. In DNA, the CDR3 is TGCAGCGTTCGGAGGGGGACAGGGTCGGGCAATGAGCAGTTCTTC.

Notes on this clonotype: A read error may account for a junction end that differs from germline. The rearrangement uses TRBV7-6 and TRBJ2-7, with a weak D call TRBD2 (6 bases). CDR3 length: 15 residues. Germline values: CDR1 SGHVS, CDR2 FNYEAQ. The CDR3 bases are TGTGCTAGCAGCCCTCGTGTCGGAGGGTCGGACGAGCAGTACTTC. It codes for CASSPRVGGSDEQYF.

The chain couples TRBV6-1 to TRBJ2-5, with 10 bases lining up with TRBD2. The CDR3 runs to 13 residues. CDR1 is MNHNS, CDR2 SASEGT, per germline. J gave up 5 bases and V 7 bases, and 4 bases lay outside the gene matches. The CDR3 spells CASTTTSGETQYF. The CDR3, as DNA: TGTGCCAGCACCACGACTAGCGGGGAGACCCAGTACTTC.

The V and J genes are TRBV12-3 or TRBV12-4 and TRBJ2-1; D is undetermined. Trimming removed 0 bases from V and 1 base from J, with 13 bases in between. This CDR3 contains 17 residues. CDR3 sequence reads: CASSLAYSPWSYNEQFF. DNA of the CDR3: TGTGCCAGCAGTTTAGCTTACAGTCCCTGGTCCTACAATGAGCAGTTCTTC.

The genes are TRBV7-2 and TRBJ2-6, with unresolved D. Germline lookup yields CDR1 SGHTA and CDR2 FQGNSA. The CDR3 spans 16 residues. Trimming removed 2 bases from V and 5 bases from J, with 13 bases in between. The CDR3 region is CASSLYAVGWANVLTF. For the CDR3, the DNA is TGTGCCAGCAGCTTATACGCGGTTGGCTGGGCCAACGTCCTGACTTTC.

V usage is TRBV5-1 and J usage is TRBJ2-5; maybe TRBD2 (6 bases). The CDR3 covers 16 residues. V was pared by 2 bases and J by 3 bases, with 17 bases between. CDR1 and CDR2 (germline): SGHRS, YFSETQ. CDR3 DNA: TGCGCCAGCAGCTTCTTACCGGGAGCGGTTAAAGAGACCCAGTACTTC. Its translation is CASSFLPGAVKETQYF.

The rearrangement links TRBV7-8 to TRBJ2-3, with TRBD2 as a possible D gene (6 bases). This CDR3 has 18 residues. Germline loops: CDR1 SGHVS, CDR2 FQNEAQ. V lost 1 base and J lost 3, with 20 bases in between. The chain's CDR3 is CASSLDFYLGRQTDTQYF. For the CDR3, the DNA is TGTGCCAGCAGCTTAGACTTCTATCTGGGGAGGCAGACAGATACGCAGTATTTT.

The CDR3 nucleotides read TGTGCCAGCAGTTACTCCGCAGGACAAGAACTGTTTTTT. This sequence encodes CASSYSAGQELFF. The V and J genes are TRBV6-5 and TRBJ1-4, with D tentatively TRBD1 (5 bases). V was cut by 0 bases and J by 12 bases, with 11 bases left in between. From germline, CDR1 is MNHEY and CDR2 SVGAGI. The CDR3 runs 13 residues.

The chain uses TRBV27 and TRBJ2-7; no reliable D call. The ends were cut back, 4 bases at V and 5 bases at J, with 9 bases in the middle. CDR3 length: 12 amino acids. Looked up from germline, CDR1 is MNHEY and CDR2 is SMNVEV (reference sequence). The CDR3 DNA reads as TGTGCCAGCAGTTCTCAACGCAACGAGCAGTACTTC. It encodes CASSSQRNEQYF.

The chain recombines TRBV4-3 with TRBJ1-1; D unclear. V lost 3 bases, J lost 0 bases, and 8 bases lay in between. The germline V gene has CDR1 LGHNA and CDR2 YSLEER. The CDR3 runs to 14 residues. CDR3 sequence (DNA): TGCGCCAGCAGCCAGAAGTTAATGAACACTGAAGCTTTCTTT. It specifies CASSQKLMNTEAFF.

In its sample, this clonotype was seen a few times. The J gene is TRBJ1-1, the V gene TRBV4-2; tentatively, D is TRBD1 (6 bases). V lost 4 bases and J lost 1, with 19 bases in between. CDR3 length equals 17 residues. Germline lookup yields CDR1 LGHNA and CDR2 YNFKEQ. The CDR3 sequence: CASSPVGARGANTEAFF. The DNA of the CDR3 is TGTGCCAGCAGCCCCGTGGGGGCGCGGGGCGCGAACACTGAAGCTTTCTTT.

This clonotype showed up many times. V is TRBV7-8 and J is TRBJ2-1; 10 bases are shared with TRBD2. There are 21 residues in the CDR3. V gave up 8 bases and J gave up 1 base; unmatched junction bases: 23. The V gene's germline CDR1 is SGHVS and CDR2 FQNEAQ. The CDR3 here is CASSGRVAGGENPYSYNEQFF. The DNA of the CDR3 is TGTGCCAGCTCCGGGCGGGTAGCGGGGGGAGAAAATCCTTATTCCTACAATGAGCAGTTCTTC.

The chain links TRBV6-2 or TRBV6-3 to TRBJ2-6; no firm D call. V was shortened by 7 bases and J by 4 bases, with 11 bases between the two germline ends. The CDR3 sequence is 14 residues long. Germline V gene sequence: CDR1 MNHEY, CDR2 SVGEGT. CDR3 sequence (DNA): TGTGCCAGCACCGTTACTGACGGGGCCAACGTCCTGACTTTC. Protein sequence: CASTVTDGANVLTF.

The chain is built from TRBV19 and TRBJ1-6, with D tentatively TRBD1 (5 bases). The CDR3 is 18 amino acids. Between the trimmed V and J ends, which lost 0 bases and 3 bases, there was a span of 15 bases. The V gene's germline CDR1 is LNHDA and CDR2 SQIVND (reference sequence). The chain's CDR3 is CASSIDLTGHSYNSPLHF. The CDR3 bases are TGTGCCAGTAGTATAGATCTTACAGGACACAGCTATAATTCACCCCTCCACTTT.

V gene TRBV6-5 combines with J gene TRBJ1-5; perhaps TRBD1 as D (5 bases). The length of the CDR3 is 13 residues. V was shortened by 8 bases and J by 7 bases, with 15 bases between the two germline ends. Germline lookup yields CDR1 MNHEY and CDR2 SVGAGI. Written as DNA, the CDR3 is TGTGCCAGCGGGCACAGGTCTGACCAGCCCCAGCATTTT. It codes for CASGHRSDQPQHF.

Only a few counts were recorded for this clonotype. The CDR3 region has the DNA TGTGCCAGCAGCTCGATAAGGGGGGGTAACCTCTCGAACACCGGGGAGCTGTTTTTT. This translates into CASSSIRGGNLSNTGELFF. The chain combines TRBV7-8 with TRBJ2-2; D perhaps matches TRBD2 (7 bases). V was cut by 4 bases and J by 0 bases, with 21 bases left in between. Germline V gives CDR1 SGHVS, CDR2 FQNEAQ. The CDR3 sequence is 19 residues long.

In its sample, this clonotype was seen once. The rearrangement uses TRBV27 and TRBJ2-6; D uncertain. The germline V gene encodes CDR1 MNHEY and CDR2 SMNVEV (reference sequence). This CDR3 has 15 residues. V was pared by 1 base and J by 4 bases, with 8 bases between. For the CDR3, the DNA is TGTGCCAGCAGTTTATTGGGTTTCGGGGCCAACGTCCTGACTTTC. As protein: CASSLLGFGANVLTF.